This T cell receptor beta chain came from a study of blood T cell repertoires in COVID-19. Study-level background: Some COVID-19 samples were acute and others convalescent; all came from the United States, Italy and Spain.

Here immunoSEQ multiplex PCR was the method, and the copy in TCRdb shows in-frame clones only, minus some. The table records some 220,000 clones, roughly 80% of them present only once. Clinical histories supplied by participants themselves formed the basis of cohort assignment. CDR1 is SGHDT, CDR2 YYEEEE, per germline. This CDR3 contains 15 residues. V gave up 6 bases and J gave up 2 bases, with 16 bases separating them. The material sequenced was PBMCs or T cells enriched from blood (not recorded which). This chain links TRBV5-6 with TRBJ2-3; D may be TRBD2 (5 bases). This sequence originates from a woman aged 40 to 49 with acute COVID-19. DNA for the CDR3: TGTGCCAGCAACCCTGGCATAGACTACACAGATACGCAGTATTTT. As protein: CASNPGIDYTDTQYF.